This T cell receptor beta chain was obtained from a study of blood T cells in healthy people across ages. Study-level findings and limits: Aged donors had fewer naive CD4+ cells and lower diversity than long-lived donors. Observed TCR beta diversity showed a strong correlation with the percentage of naive T cells as measured by flow cytometry.

The use of a sample-barcoded 5' primer and a J-beta primer mix characterized a second PCR of about 7 to 12 cycles. Individual samples furnished no less than 2.5 million CDR3-containing paired-end reads apiece. TCRdb redid the calling of the 5' RACE reads with MiXCR, one entry per CDR3 protein. This table has about 730,000 distinct CDR3 sequences, around 40% appearing once. In the case of this clonotype: The antigen is undetermined.

The V and J ends lost 5 bases and 4 bases respectively, with 11 bases between them. This CDR3 region has 13 residues. From germline, CDR1 is MNHEY and CDR2 SMNVEV (reference sequence). The sequenced sample was blood. The gene calls are TRBV27 and TRBJ1-2; D is perhaps TRBD1 (6 bases). The clonotype originates from a woman between 55 and 75 years old in good health. The CDR3 bases are TGTGCCAGCAGTCTGGGACACCCCTATGGCTACACCTTC. It codes for CASSLGHPYGYTF.